Detailed here is one T cell receptor beta chain. Its specificity is unknown. TCRdb's table, derived via immunoSEQ multiplex PCR, lists solely in-frame clones and lacks some. The sample has more than 85,000 clones; about 92% are singletons. The sample comes from a study of graft-versus-host responses after intestinal transplantation. The CDR3 is 15 residues long. V was cut by 3 bases and J by 4 bases, with 11 bases left in between. Germline CDR1 is SGHTS and CDR2 is YDEGEE. The chain recombines TRBV5-8 with TRBJ1-6; TRBD1 might be the D (5 bases). Sample: unstimulated CD8+ T cells sorted from spleen or lymph node cells, taken before intestinal transplant. This receptor was obtained from a human donor who received an intestinal transplant. The DNA for the CDR3 is TGTGCCAGCAGCTCGGGACTGAAATATAATTCACCCCTCCACTTT. It yields the protein CASSSGLKYNSPLHF.